The text below deals with one TCR beta chain. The source of the sample is a study of circulating and synovial CD4+ cells in juvenile arthritis. The germline V and J ends were trimmed by 0 bases and 5 bases, with 14 bases remaining between them. CDR3 length: 15 residues. Germline-derived CDR1 and CDR2 are SGHDT and YYEEEE. TCRdb keeps only in-frame clones here, not all; method: immunoSEQ multiplex PCR. The sample lists 15,000 to 20,000 clones, around 91% seen once, with roughly 0.75% in the top ten. The TCR was taken from a human donor with juvenile idiopathic arthritis. Input material: CD4+ T cells from blood. The chain links TRBV5-6 to TRBJ2-5; D is perhaps TRBD2 (6 bases). CDR3 DNA: TGTGCCAGCAGCTTGGGCCGTCTAGCGTCGGAGACCCAGTACTTC. Translation: CASSLGRLASETQYF.